The T cell receptor (beta chain) under discussion was sequenced for a study of blood T cells in healthy people across ages. Through a sample-barcoded 5' primer and a J-beta primer mix, a second PCR was run for 7 to 11 cycles. TCRdb re-analysed the 5' RACE reads in MiXCR, keeping a single row per CDR3 protein. This table has hundreds of thousands of distinct CDR3 sequences, more than 45% appearing once. After removal of 5 bases from V and 8 bases from J, the junction contained 13 bases not matched to a gene. The CDR3 contains 17 residues. Germline CDR1 reads SGHTA; CDR2 reads FQGTGA. This clonotype was obtained from a man aged 80 or over in good health. V is TRBV7-3 and J is TRBJ2-1, with 12 positions matching TRBD2. Source material: blood. CDR3 DNA sequence: TGTGCCAGCAGCCCGGGACTAGCGGGCAATACGGGGGATGAGCAGTTCTTC. It specifies CASSPGLAGNTGDEQFF. The variable domain in full, with the rest retrieved from reference TRBV7-3 and TRBJ2-1, is GAGVSQTPSNKVTEKGKYVELRCDPISGHTALYWYRQSLGQGPEFLIYFQGTGAADDSGLPNDRFFAVRPEGSVSTLKIQRTERGDSAVYLCASSPGLAGNTGDEQFFGPGTRLTVL.